A single sample gave rise to the 4 T cell receptor beta chains below, sequenced in a study of PD-1 blockade in classical Hodgkin lymphoma. Sample time point: cycle 4 day 1 (C4D1), after 6 weeks of nivolumab. Each patient relapsed following autologous stem cell transplantation, and prior brentuximab vedotin exposure differed. Sequencing was performed with immunoSEQ multiplex PCR; in TCRdb, only in-frame clones are kept and a portion is missing. Of over 70,000 clones detected, 90% appear once; the ten largest clones hold under 3.5%. The sequenced sample was peripheral blood mononuclear cells (PBMCs), obtained before the fourth cycle of nivolumab. The receptors come from a human donor with classical Hodgkin lymphoma.

The chain combines TRBV6-5 with TRBJ2-5; 7 nucleotides align to TRBD1. The DNA end is more similar to TRBJ2-7, so the J call may be wrong. CDR3 size: 14 residues. Germline CDR1 is MNHEY and CDR2 is SVGAGI. CDR3 DNA sequence: TGTGCCAGCAGTAACATGGGACAGTGGTACGAGCAGTACTTC. Its translation is CASSNMGQWYEQYF.

The V call is TRBV2, the J call TRBJ2-3, with D possibly matching TRBD1 (5 bases). Trimming shortened V by 3 bases and J by 1 base, and 14 bases separated the two germline ends. This CDR3 region has 16 residues. Per germline, CDR1 SNHLY and CDR2 FYNNEI. The CDR3 DNA follows: TGTGCCAGCAGTGAGGGGCAGGGTCCAGGCACAGATACGCAGTATTTT. Translating gives CASSEGQGPGTDTQYF.

This sequence joins TRBV7-2 and TRBJ2-1, with a weak D call TRBD1 (6 bases). Per germline, CDR1 SGHTA and CDR2 FQGNSA. The germline V and J ends were trimmed by 5 bases and 5 bases, with 19 bases remaining between them. The CDR3 totals 16 residues. This chain's CDR3 is CASSPDRSFRHNEQFF. DNA for the CDR3: TGTGCCAGCAGCCCAGACAGGTCCTTTAGGCACAATGAGCAGTTCTTC.

This rearrangement joins TRBV4-2 to TRBJ1-2; D not certain. The V gene lost 0 bases and the J gene lost 0 bases, with 5 bases spanning the gap. CDR1 and CDR2 (germline): LGHNA, YNFKEQ. The CDR3 has 14 amino acids. The CDR3 sequence is CASSQETANYGYTF. The CDR3 DNA follows: TGTGCCAGCAGCCAAGAGACGGCTAACTATGGCTACACCTTC.